These 9 T cell receptor beta chains came from one sample sequenced in a study of blood T cell repertoires in COVID-19. Clones were sequenced by immunoSEQ multiplex PCR, and TCRdb holds only the in-frame ones, with some missing. The sample consists of 120,000 or so clones, over 80% of them appearing once. Sequencing input: peripheral blood. These receptors all come from a woman between 70 and 85 years old with acute or convalescent COVID-19.

Notes on this clone: Within the sample, other DNA sequences also encode this same CDR3. The rearrangement joins TRBV18 to TRBJ1-5; no clear D. The CDR3 length is 16 residues. Germline-derived CDR1 and CDR2 are KGHSH and LQKENI. V was cut by 3 bases and J by 0 bases, with 12 bases left in between. The CDR3 sequence: CASSPTGRSSNQPQHF. In DNA form, the CDR3 reads TGTGCCAGCTCACCTACGGGGAGGTCTAGCAATCAGCCCCAGCATTTT.

The J gene is TRBJ2-3, the V gene TRBV10-2, with D possibly matching TRBD2 (7 bases). Germline V gene lookup returns CDR1 WSHSY and CDR2 SAAADI. The CDR3 covers 15 residues. V was shortened by 4 bases and J by 0 bases, with 11 bases between the two germline ends. The CDR3 is CASSVRGPSTDTQYF. CDR3 DNA: TGCGCCAGCAGTGTGCGGGGGCCCAGCACAGATACGCAGTATTTT.

V and J are TRBV3-1 (or the pseudogene TRBV3-2) and TRBJ2-3, with a tentative D call TRBD1 (7 bases). Trimming removed 4 bases from V and 6 bases from J, with 14 bases in between. Germline V gene lookup returns CDR1 LGHDT and CDR2 YNNKEL (reference sequence). The length of the CDR3 is 14 residues. Here the CDR3 reads CASSPQGGLDTQYF. The CDR3 coding sequence is TGTGCCAGCAGCCCCCAGGGGGGCTTGGATACGCAGTATTTT.

This rearrangement joins TRBV18 to TRBJ2-1, with 9 bases fitting TRBD1. The ends lost 4 bases at V and 6 bases at J; junction bases unmatched: 7. Germline V gives CDR1 KGHSH, CDR2 LQKENI. The CDR3 is made up of 15 amino acids. The CDR3 loop is CASSLPGTGSNEQFF. The CDR3 DNA is TGTGCCAGCTCACTGCCCGGGACAGGGAGCAATGAGCAGTTCTTC.

The chain joins TRBV5-6 to TRBJ2-2; 9 bases align to TRBD1. CDR3 size: 16 residues. Germline V gives CDR1 SGHDT, CDR2 YYEEEE. Germline trimming cut 1 base from V and 7 bases from J; bases unmatched to any gene: 8. The CDR3 here is CASSLLGTGNGGELFF. For the CDR3, the DNA is TGTGCCAGCAGCTTGCTAGGGACAGGGAACGGCGGGGAGCTGTTTTTT.

The chain has TRBV28 and TRBJ1-1; unclear D gene. Trimming stripped 7 bases from V and 6 bases from J, with 12 bases between. The CDR3 runs to 12 residues. Germline CDR1 reads MDHEN; CDR2 reads SYDVKM. The CDR3 bases are TGTGCCAGCACTGGTACTCGGGCTGAAGCTTTCTTT. Translation: CASTGTRAEAFF.

This rearrangement joins TRBV28 to TRBJ1-4; tentatively, D is TRBD1 (6 bases). Deletions cut 5 bases from V and 9 bases from J, with 13 bases between. Germline-derived CDR1 and CDR2 are MDHEN and SYDVKM. The CDR3 extends over 13 amino acids. CDR3 loop: CASSAGTRKKLFF. For the CDR3, the DNA is TGTGCCAGCAGTGCCGGGACACGAAAAAAACTGTTTTTT.

This clone occurred once. The chain carries TRBV2 and TRBJ2-1; TRBD1 agrees at 7 bases. The CDR3 is 14 amino acids. With V trimmed by 5 bases and J by 5 bases, 6 bases remained unmatched. Germline V gives CDR1 SNHLY, CDR2 FYNNEI. CDR3: CASSRQGLNNEQFF. CDR3 sequence (DNA): TGTGCCAGCAGTCGACAGGGATTGAACAATGAGCAGTTCTTC. Together with reference TRBV2 and TRBJ2-1, the CDR3 gives the full variable domain: EPEVTQTPSHQVTQMGQEVILRCVPISNHLYFYWYRQILGQKVEFLVSFYNNEISEKSEIFDDQFSVERPDGSNFTLKIRSTKLEDSAMYFCASSRQGLNNEQFFGPGTRLTVL.

For the CDR3, the DNA is TGTGCCACCAGTGATCTACAGGGAAGCTCCTACAATGAGCAGTTCTTC. Its protein is CATSDLQGSSYNEQFF. This rearrangement joins TRBV24-1 to TRBJ2-1; D possibly corresponds to TRBD1 (6 bases). Germline V CDR1 and CDR2: KGHDR, SFDVKD. This CDR3 region has 16 residues. With 3 bases removed from V and 0 bases from J, the gap between germline ends came to 11 bases.